This T cell receptor beta chain originates from a study of Ad26.COV2.S vaccination and SARS-CoV-2 variants. Study information: Ad26.COV2.S, an intramuscular injection, was given once or twice 56 days apart.

A remark on this clone: The target antigen is unknown.

Regarding the study as a whole: Participants given vaccine showed non-spike TCR breadth similar to that of placebo recipients. Measurements of TCR breadth and depth may have given underestimates of the total T cell responses. Spike-specific CD8+ and CD4+ T cell responses reportedly showed substantial breadth after vaccination.

V lost 0 bases to trimming and J lost 0 bases, with 3 bases between them. Per germline, CDR1 SGHNT and CDR2 YYREEE (reference sequence). The CDR3 consists of 13 residues. The treatment denotes: around 19 received Ad26.COV2.S at low or high dose, single or two shots; about 5 received placebo; per-sample allocation not given. Samples analyzed were those drawn on day 63 after the first vaccine or placebo injection. Sequenced by immunoSEQ multiplex PCR; TCRdb stores in-frame clones only, minus some. The sample has 300,000 to 500,000 clones, approximately 91% seen once. This chain connects TRBV5-4 to TRBJ1-2; D gene unclear. This clonotype was sampled from a person between 18 and 59 years old who received the Ad26.COV2.S COVID-19 vaccine or a placebo. The specimen was peripheral blood, collected in a trial of Ad26.COV2.S vaccine versus placebo. The CDR3 coding sequence is TGTGCCAGCAGCTTGGCAGCTAACTATGGCTACACCTTC. As protein: CASSLAANYGYTF.